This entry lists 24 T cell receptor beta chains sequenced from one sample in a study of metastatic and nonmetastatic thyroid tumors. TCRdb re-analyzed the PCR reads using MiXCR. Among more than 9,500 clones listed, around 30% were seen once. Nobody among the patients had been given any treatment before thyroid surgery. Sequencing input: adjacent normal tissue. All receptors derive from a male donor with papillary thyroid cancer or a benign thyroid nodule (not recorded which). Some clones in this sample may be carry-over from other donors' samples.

CDR3 nucleotides: TGCGCCAGCAGCCAGGGTAGCACAGATACGCAGTATTTT. Protein sequence: CASSQGSTDTQYF. This chain uses TRBV4-3 with TRBJ2-3; D is ambiguous. Trimming shortened V by 3 bases and J by 0 bases, and 4 bases separated the two germline ends. The CDR3 runs 13 residues. Germline V gene sequence: CDR1 LGHNA, CDR2 YSLEER.

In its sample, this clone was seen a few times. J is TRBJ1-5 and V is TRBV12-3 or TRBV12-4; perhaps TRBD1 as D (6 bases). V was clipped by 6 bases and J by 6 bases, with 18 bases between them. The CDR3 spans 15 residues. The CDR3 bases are TGTGCCAGCAGAACAGGGCTTGGTAGTGCTCAGCCCCAGCATTTT. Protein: CASRTGLGSAQPQHF.

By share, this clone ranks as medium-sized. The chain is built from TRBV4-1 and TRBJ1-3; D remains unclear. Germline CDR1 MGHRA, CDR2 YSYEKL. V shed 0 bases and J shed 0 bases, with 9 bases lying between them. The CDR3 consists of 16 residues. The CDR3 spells CASSQDAGSSGNTIYF. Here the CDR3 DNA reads TGCGCCAGCAGCCAAGACGCTGGAAGCTCTGGAAACACCATATATTTT.

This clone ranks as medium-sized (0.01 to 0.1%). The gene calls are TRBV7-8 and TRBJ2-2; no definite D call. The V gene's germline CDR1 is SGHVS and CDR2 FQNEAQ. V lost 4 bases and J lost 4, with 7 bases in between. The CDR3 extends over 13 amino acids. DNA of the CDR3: TGTGCCAGCAGCTCCGGACGCACCGGGGAGCTGTTTTTT. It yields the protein CASSSGRTGELFF. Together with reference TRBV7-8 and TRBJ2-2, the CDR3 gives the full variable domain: GAGVSQSPRYKVAKRGQDVALRCDPISGHVSLFWYQQALGQGPEFLTYFQNEAQLDKSGLPSDRFFAERPEGSVSTLKIQRTQQEDSAVYLCASSSGRTGELFFGEGSRLTVL.

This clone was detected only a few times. CDR3 in DNA: TGTGCCAGCAGCGCCTACGTAGGAGGACAGACGTACTTC. It encodes CASSAYVGGQTYF. The chain combines TRBV11-2 with TRBJ2-7; weak D call: TRBD1 (6 bases). Trimming stripped 5 bases from V and 12 bases from J, with 20 bases between. The CDR3 runs 13 residues. Germline loops: CDR1 SGHAT, CDR2 FQNNGV.

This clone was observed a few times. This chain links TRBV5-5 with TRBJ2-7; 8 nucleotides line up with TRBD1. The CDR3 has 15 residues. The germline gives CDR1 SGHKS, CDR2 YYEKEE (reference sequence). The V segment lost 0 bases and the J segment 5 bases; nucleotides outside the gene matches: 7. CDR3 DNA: TGTGCCAGCAGCTTGGAGCAGGGGGCGATCCACGAGCAGTACTTC. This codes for CASSLEQGAIHEQYF. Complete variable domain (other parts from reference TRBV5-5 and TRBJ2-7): DAGVTQSPTHLIKTRGQQVTLRCSPISGHKSVSWYQQVLGQGPQFIFQYYEKEERGRGNFPDRFSARQFPNYSSELNVNALLLGDSALYLCASSLEQGAIHEQYFGPGTRLTVT.

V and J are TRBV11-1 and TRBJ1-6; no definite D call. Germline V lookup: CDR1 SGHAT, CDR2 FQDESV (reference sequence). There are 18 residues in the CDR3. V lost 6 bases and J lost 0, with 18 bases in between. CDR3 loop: CASRSLGVPSSYNSPLHF. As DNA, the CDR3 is TGTGCCAGCAGATCTCTTGGGGTCCCGAGCTCCTATAATTCACCCCTCCACTTT.

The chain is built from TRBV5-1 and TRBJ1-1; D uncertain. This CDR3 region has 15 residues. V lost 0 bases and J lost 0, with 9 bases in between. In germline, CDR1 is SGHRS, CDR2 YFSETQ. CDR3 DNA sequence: TGCGCCAGCAGCTTGGAGCCCGGGGTGAACACTGAAGCTTTCTTT. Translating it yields CASSLEPGVNTEAFF.

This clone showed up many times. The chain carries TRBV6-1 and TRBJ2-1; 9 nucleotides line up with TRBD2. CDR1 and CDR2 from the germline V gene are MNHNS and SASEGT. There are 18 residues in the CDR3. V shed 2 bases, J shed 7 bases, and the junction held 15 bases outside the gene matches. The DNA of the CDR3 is TGTGCCAGCAGTGAAAACAGCCTCCGGGCAACTAGCGGGAATGAGCAGTTCTTC. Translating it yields CASSENSLRATSGNEQFF.

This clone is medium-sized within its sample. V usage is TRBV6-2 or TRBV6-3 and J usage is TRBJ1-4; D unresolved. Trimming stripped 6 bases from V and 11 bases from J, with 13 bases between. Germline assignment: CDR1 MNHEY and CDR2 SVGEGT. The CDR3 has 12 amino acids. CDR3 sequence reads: CASSYPPEKLFF. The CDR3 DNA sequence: TGTGCCAGCAGCTACCCACCCGAGAAACTGTTTTTT.

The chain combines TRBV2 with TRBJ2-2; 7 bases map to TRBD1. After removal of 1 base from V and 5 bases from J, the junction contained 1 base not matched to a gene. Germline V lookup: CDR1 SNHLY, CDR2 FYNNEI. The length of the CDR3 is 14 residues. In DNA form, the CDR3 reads TGTGCCAGCAGTGAAGGCAGGGGGACCGGGGAGCTGTTTTTT. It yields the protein CASSEGRGTGELFF.

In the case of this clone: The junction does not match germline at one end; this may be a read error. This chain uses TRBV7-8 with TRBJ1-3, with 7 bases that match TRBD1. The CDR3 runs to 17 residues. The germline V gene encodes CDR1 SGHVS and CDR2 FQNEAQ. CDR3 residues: CASSFQGDWSSGSTIYF. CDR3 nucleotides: TGTGCCAGCAGCTTCCAGGGGGACTGGAGCTCTGGAAGCACCATATATTTT.

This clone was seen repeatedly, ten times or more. CDR3 region: CASSPPWEVGTDTQYF. The CDR3, as DNA: TGTGCCAGCTCACCACCGTGGGAGGTTGGCACAGATACGCAGTATTTT. The V gene is TRBV18, the J gene TRBJ2-3; the D gene is possibly TRBD2 (6 bases). The CDR3 loop spans 16 amino acids. The germline CDR1 and CDR2 sequences are KGHSH and LQKENI. Trimming pared 0 bases from V and 1 base from J, leaving 11 bases between.

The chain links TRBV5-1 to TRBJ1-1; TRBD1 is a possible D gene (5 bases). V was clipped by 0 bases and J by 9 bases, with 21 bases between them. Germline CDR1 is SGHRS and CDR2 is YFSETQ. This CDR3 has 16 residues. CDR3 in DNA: TGCGCCAGCAGCTTGGTGGCAGGGTTCGGCTCGGTGAAAGCTTTCTTT. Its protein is CASSLVAGFGSVKAFF.

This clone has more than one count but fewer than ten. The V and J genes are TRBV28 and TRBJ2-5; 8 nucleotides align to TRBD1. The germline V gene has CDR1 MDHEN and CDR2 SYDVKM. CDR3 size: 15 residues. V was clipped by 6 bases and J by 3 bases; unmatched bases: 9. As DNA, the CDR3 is TGTGCCAGCAGAACGGAGAGGGACAGGAAAGAGACCCAGTACTTC. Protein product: CASRTERDRKETQYF. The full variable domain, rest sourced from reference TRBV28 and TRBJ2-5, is DVKVTQSSRYLVKRTGEKVFLECVQDMDHENMFWYRQDPGLGLRLIYFSYDVKMKEKGDIPEGYSVSREKKERFSLILESASTNQTSMYLCASRTERDRKETQYFGPGTRLLVL.

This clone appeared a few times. The CDR3 sequence is CASSEYGQGYTEAFF. The CDR3 coding sequence is TGTGCCAGCAGTGAATACGGACAGGGGTACACTGAAGCTTTCTTT. The chain carries TRBV6-1 and TRBJ1-1, with 9 bases identical to TRBD1. The V and J ends lost 2 bases and 3 bases, in that order; junction bases with no gene match: 4. Germline V CDR1 and CDR2: MNHNS, SASEGT. The CDR3 is 15 amino acids.

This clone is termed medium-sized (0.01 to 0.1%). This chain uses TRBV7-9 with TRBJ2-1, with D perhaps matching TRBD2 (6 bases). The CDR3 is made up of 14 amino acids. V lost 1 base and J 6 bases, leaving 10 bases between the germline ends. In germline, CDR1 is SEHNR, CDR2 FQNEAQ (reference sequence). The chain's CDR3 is CASSLVGGANEQFF. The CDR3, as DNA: TGTGCCAGCAGCTTAGTCGGGGGAGCCAATGAGCAGTTCTTC. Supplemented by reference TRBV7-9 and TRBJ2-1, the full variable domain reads DTGVSQNPRHKITKRGQNVTFRCDPISEHNRLYWYRQTLGQGPEFLTYFQNEAQLEKSRLLSDRFSAERPKGSFSTLEIQRTEQGDSAMYLCASSLVGGANEQFFGPGTRLTVL.

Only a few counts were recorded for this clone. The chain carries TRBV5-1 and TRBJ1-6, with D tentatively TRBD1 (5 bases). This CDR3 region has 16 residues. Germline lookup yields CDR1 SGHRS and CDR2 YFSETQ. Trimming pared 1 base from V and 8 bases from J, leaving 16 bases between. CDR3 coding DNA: TGCGCCAGCAGCTTGAGAGTTGCAGGGACCGATTCACCCCTCCACTTT. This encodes CASSLRVAGTDSPLHF.

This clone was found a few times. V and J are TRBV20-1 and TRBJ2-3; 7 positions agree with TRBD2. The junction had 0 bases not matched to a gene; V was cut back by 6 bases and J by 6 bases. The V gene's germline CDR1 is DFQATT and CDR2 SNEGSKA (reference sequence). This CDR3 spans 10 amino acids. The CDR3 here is CSAGRDTQYF. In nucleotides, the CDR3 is TGCAGTGCCGGGAGGGATACGCAGTATTTT.

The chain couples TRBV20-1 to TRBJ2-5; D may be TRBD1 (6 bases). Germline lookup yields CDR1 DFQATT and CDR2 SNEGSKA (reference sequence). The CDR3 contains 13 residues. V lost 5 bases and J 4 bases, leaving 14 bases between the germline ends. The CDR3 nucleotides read TGCAGTGCTCCACTAACAGGGCGAGAGACCCAGTACTTC. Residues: CSAPLTGRETQYF.

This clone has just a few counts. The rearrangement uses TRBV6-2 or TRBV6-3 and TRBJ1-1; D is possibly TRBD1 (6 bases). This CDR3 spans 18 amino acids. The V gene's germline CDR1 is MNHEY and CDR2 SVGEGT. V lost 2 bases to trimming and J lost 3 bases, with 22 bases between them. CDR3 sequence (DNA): TGTGCCAGCAGTTACGTACGGAGGCAGGGGCGGTTGGACACTGAAGCTTTCTTT. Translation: CASSYVRRQGRLDTEAFF.

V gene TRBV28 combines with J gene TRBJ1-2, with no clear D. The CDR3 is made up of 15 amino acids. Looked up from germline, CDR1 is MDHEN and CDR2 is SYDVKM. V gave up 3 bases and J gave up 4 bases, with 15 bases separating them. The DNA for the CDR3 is TGTGCCAGCAGTTTGACTTCCCGGGAGATCTATGGCTACACCTTC. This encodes CASSLTSREIYGYTF.

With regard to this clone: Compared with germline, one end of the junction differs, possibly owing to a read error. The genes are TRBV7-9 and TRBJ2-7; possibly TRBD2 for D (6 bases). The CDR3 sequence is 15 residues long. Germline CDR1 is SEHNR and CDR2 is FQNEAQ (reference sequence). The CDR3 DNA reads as TGTGCCAACAGCTTAGTGTGGACTACTAACTACGAGCAGTACTTC. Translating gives CANSLVWTTNYEQYF.

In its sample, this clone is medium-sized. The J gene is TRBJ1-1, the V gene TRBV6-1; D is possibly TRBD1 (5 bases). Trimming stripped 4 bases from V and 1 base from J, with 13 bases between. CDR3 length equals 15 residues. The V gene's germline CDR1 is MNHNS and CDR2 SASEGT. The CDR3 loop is CASSVLGGGNTEAFF. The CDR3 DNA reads TGTGCCAGCAGTGTGCTGGGGGGGGGGAACACTGAAGCTTTCTTT.